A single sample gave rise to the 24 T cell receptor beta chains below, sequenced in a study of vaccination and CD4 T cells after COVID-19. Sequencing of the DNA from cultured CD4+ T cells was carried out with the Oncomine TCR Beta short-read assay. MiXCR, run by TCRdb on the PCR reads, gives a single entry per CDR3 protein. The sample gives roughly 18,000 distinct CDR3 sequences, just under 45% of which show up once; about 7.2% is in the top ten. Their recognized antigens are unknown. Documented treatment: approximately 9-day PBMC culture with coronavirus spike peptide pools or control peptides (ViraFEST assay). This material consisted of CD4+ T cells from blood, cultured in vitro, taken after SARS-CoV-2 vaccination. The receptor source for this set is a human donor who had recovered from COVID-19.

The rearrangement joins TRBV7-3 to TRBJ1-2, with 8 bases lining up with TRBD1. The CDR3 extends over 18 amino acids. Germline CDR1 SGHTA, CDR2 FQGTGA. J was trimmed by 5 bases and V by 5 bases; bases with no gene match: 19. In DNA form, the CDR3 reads TGTGCCAGCAGCCCGAACAAGCCGCAGGGGGCCTGGGGGTATGGCTACACCTTC. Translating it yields CASSPNKPQGAWGYGYTF. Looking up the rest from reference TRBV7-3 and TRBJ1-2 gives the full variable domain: GAGVSQTPSNKVTEKGKYVELRCDPISGHTALYWYRQSLGQGPEFLIYFQGTGAADDSGLPNDRFFAVRPEGSVSTLKIQRTERGDSAVYLCASSPNKPQGAWGYGYTFGSGTRLTVV.

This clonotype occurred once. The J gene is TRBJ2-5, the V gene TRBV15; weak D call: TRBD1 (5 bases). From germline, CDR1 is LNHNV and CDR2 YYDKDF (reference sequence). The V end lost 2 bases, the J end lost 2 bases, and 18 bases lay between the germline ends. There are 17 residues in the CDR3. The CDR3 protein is CATSRRGLGSSQETQYF. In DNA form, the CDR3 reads TGTGCCACCAGCAGAAGGGGTCTGGGATCCAGTCAAGAGACCCAGTACTTC.

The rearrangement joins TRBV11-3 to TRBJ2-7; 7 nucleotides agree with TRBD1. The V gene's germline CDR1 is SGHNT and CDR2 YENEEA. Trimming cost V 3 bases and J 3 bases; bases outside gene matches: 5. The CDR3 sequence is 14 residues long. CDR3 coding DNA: TGTGCCAGCAGCTTCGGGACAGAAGACTACGAGCAGTACTTC. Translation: CASSFGTEDYEQYF.

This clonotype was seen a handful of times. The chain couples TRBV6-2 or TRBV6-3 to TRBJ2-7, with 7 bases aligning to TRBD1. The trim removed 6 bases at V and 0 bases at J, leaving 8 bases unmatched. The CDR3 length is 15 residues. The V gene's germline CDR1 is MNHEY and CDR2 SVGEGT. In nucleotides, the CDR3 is TGTGCCAGCAGGATCGACAGGGCGAGCTCCTACGAGCAGTACTTC. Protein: CASRIDRASSYEQYF.

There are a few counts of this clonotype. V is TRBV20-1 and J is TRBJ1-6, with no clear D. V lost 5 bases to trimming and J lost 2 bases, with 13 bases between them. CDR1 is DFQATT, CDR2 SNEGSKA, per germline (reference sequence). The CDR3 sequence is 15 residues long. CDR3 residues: CSAEGQVPYNSPLHF. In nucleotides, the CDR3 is TGCAGTGCTGAGGGCCAAGTCCCCTATAATTCACCCCTCCACTTT.

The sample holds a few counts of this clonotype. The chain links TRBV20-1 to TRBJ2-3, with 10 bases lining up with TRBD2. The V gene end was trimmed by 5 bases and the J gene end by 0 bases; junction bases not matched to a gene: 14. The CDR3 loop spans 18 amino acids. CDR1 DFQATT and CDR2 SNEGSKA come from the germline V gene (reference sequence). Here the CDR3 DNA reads TGCAGTGCTGCCCGGACTAGCGGCCACCTACTTAGCACAGATACGCAGTATTTT. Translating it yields CSAARTSGHLLSTDTQYF.

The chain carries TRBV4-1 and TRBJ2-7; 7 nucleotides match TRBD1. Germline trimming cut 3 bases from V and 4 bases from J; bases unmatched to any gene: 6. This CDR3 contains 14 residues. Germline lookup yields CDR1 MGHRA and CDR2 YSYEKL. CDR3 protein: CASSQNRGRYEQYF. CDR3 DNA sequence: TGCGCCAGCAGCCAGAACAGGGGTCGGTACGAGCAGTACTTC.

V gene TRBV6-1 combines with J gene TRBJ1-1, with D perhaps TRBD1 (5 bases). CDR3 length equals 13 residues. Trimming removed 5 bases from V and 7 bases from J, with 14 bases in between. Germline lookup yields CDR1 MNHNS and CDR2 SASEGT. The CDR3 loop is CASSRDPAGEAFF. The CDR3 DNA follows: TGTGCCAGCAGTAGGGACCCGGCGGGTGAAGCTTTCTTT.

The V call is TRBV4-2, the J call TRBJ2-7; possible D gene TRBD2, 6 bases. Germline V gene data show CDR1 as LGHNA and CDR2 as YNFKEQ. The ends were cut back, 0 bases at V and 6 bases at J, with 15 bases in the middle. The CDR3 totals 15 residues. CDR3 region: CASSQDRITGGEQYF. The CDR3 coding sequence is TGTGCCAGCAGCCAAGATCGAATTACCGGGGGCGAGCAGTACTTC.

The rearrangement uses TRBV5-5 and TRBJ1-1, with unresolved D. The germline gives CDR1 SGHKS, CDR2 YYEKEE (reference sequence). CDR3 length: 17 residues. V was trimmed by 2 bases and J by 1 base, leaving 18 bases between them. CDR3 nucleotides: TGTGCCAGCAGCTTCCCCGTTAGCAGACTGGAGAACACTGAAGCTTTCTTT. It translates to CASSFPVSRLENTEAFF.

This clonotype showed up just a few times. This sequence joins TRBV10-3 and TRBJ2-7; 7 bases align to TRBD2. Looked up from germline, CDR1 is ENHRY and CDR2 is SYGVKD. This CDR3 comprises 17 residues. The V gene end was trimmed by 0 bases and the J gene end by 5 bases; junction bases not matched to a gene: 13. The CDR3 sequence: CAISESRARTRWNEQYF. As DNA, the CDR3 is TGTGCCATCAGTGAGTCTCGGGCAAGGACTAGGTGGAACGAGCAGTACTTC.

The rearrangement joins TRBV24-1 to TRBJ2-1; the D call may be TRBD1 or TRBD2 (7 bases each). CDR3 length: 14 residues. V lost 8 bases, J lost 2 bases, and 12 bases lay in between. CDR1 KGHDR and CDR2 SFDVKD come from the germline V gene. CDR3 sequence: CATKAGGAYNEQFF. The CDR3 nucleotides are TGTGCCACCAAGGCAGGGGGGGCCTACAATGAGCAGTTCTTC.

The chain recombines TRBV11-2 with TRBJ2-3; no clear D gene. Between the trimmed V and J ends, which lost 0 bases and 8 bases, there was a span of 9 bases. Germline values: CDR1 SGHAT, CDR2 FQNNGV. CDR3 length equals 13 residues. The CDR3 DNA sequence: TGTGCCAGCAGCTTAGAGGCGATCCTTACGCAGTATTTT. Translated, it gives CASSLEAILTQYF. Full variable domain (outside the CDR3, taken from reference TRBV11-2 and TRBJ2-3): EAGVAQSPRYKIIEKRQSVAFWCNPISGHATLYWYQQILGQGPKLLIQFQNNGVVDDSQLPKDRFSAERLKGVDSTLKIQPAKLEDSAVYLCASSLEAILTQYFGPGTRLTVL.

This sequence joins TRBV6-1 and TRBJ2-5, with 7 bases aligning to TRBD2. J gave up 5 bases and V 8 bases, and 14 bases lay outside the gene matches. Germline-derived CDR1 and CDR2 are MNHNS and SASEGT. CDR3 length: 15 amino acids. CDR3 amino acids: CASARSSREGETQYF. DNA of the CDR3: TGTGCCAGCGCACGATCCTCCAGGGAGGGGGAGACCCAGTACTTC.

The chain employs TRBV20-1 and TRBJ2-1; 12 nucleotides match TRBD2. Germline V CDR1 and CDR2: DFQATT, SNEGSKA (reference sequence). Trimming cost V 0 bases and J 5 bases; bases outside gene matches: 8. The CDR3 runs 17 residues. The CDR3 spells CSARDVLAGGQDNEQFF. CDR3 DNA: TGCAGTGCTAGAGATGTCCTAGCGGGAGGGCAGGACAATGAGCAGTTCTTC.

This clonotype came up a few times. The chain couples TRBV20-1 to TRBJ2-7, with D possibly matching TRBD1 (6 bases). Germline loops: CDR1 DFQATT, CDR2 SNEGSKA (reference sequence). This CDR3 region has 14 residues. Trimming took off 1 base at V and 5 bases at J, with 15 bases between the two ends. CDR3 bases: TGCAGTGCTAGAGGGACAGAAAGACGAGACGAGCAGTACTTC. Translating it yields CSARGTERRDEQYF.

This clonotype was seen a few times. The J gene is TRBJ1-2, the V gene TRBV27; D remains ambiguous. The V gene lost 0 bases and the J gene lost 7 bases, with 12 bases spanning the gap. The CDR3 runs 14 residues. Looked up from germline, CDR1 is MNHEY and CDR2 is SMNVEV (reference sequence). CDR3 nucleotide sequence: TGTGCCAGCAGTTTATCGGACGGGGTAGGTGGCTACACCTTC. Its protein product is CASSLSDGVGGYTF.

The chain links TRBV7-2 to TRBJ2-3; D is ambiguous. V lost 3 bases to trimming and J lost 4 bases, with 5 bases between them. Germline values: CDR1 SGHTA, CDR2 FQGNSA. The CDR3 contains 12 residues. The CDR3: CASSFSADTQYF. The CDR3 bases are TGTGCCAGCAGCTTTTCCGCAGATACGCAGTATTTT.

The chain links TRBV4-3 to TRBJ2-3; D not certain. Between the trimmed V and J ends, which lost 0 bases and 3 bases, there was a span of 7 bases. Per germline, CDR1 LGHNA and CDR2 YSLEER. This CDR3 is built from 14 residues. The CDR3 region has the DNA TGCGCCAGCAGCCAAGATTCAGTGACAGATACGCAGTATTTT. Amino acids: CASSQDSVTDTQYF.

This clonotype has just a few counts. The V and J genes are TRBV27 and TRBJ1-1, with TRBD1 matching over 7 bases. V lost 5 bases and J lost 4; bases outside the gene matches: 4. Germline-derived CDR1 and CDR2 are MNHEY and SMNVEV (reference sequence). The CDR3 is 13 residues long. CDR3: CASSRSGGTEAFF. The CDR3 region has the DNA TGTGCCAGCAGTCGATCAGGGGGCACTGAAGCTTTCTTT.

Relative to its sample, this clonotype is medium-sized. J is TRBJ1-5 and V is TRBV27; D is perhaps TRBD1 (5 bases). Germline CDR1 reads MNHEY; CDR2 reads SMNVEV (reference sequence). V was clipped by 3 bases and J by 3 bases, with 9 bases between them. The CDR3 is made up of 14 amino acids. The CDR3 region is CASSFWGSNQPQHF. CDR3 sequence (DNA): TGTGCCAGCAGTTTCTGGGGGTCCAATCAGCCCCAGCATTTT.

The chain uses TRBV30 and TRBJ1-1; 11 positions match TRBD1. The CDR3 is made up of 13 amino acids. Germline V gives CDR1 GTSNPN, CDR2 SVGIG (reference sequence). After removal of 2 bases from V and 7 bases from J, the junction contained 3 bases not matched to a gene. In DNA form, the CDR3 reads TGTGCCTGGAGTAGGGACAGGGGGATTGAAGCTTTCTTT. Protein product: CAWSRDRGIEAFF.

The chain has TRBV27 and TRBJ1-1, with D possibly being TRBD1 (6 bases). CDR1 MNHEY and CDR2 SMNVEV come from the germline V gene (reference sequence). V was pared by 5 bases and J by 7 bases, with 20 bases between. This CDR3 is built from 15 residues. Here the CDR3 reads CASSPARAGDREAFF. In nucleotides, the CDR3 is TGTGCCAGCAGTCCAGCACGAGCAGGGGACCGTGAAGCTTTCTTT.

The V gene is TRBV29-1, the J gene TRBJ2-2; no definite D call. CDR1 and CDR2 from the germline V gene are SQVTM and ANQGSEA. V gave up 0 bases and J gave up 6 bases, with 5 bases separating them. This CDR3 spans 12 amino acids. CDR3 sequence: CSVEDSPGELFF. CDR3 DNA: TGCAGCGTTGAAGATTCTCCCGGGGAGCTGTTTTTT.